The present TCR beta chain was sequenced within a study of cytomegalovirus exposure and HLA in healthy donors. Germline values: CDR1 MNHEY, CDR2 SMNVEV (reference sequence). V gave up 6 bases and J gave up 4 bases; unmatched junction bases: 6. There are 15 residues in the CDR3. The method was immunoSEQ multiplex PCR; TCRdb's version includes in-frame clones alone and lacks a portion of them. The sample includes approximately 270,000 clones, 65% to 90% of them seen just once. The material sequenced was PBMCs. The clonotype originates from a woman aged 18-35 years in good health and CMV-seronegative. The gene calls are TRBV27 and TRBJ2-2, with 9 bases matching TRBD2. The CDR3 DNA follows: TGTGCCAGCAGGAGACTAGCGGATCCCACCGGGGAGCTGTTTTTT. Protein product: CASRRLADPTGELFF.